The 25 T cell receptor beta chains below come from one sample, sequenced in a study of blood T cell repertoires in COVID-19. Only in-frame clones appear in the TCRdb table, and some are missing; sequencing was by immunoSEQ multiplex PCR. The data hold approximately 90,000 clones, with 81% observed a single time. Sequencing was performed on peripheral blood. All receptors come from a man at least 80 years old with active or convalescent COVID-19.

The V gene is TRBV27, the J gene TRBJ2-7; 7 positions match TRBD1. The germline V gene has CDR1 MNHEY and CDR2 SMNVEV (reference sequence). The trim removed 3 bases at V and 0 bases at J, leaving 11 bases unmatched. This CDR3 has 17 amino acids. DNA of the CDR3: TGTGCCAGCAGTTTCTCGACAGGGTATAGAAGCTCCTACGAGCAGTACTTC. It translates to CASSFSTGYRSSYEQYF.

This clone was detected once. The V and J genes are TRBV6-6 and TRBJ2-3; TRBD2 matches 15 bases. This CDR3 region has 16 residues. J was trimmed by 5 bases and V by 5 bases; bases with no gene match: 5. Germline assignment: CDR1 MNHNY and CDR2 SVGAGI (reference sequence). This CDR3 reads CASSPWTSGGVDTQYF. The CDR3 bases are TGTGCCAGCAGTCCCTGGACTAGCGGGGGGGTAGATACGCAGTATTTT.

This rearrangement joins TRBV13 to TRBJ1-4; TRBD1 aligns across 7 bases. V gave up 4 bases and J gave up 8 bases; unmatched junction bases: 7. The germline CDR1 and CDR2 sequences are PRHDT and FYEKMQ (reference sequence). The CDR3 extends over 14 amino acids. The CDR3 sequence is CASSYRGPGEKLFF. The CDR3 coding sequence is TGTGCCAGCAGCTACAGGGGTCCAGGAGAAAAACTGTTTTTT.

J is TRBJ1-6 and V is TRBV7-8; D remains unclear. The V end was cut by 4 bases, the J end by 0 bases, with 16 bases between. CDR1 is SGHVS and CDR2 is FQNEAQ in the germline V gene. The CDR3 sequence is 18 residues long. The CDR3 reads CASSSQIQLSSYNSPLHF. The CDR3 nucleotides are TGTGCCAGCAGCTCGCAAATTCAACTAAGCTCCTATAATTCACCCCTCCACTTT.

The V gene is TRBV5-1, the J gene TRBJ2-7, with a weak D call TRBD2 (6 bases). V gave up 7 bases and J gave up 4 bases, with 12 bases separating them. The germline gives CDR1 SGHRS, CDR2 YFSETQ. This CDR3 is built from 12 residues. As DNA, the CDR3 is TGCGCCAGCGGGCTGGGGGGATACGAGCAGTACTTC. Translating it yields CASGLGGYEQYF.

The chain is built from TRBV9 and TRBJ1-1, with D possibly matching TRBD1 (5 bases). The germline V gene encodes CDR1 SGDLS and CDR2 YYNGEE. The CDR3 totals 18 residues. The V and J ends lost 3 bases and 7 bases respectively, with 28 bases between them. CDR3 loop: CASSARLQGRFGGNEAFF. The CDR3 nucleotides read TGTGCCAGCAGCGCCCGACTCCAGGGACGGTTCGGGGGAAATGAAGCTTTCTTT.

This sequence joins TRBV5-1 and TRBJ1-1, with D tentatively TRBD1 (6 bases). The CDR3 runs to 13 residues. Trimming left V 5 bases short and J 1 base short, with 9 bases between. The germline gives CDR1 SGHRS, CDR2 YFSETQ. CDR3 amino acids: CASRLQGNTEAFF. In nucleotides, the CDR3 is TGCGCCAGCAGATTACAGGGGAACACTGAAGCTTTCTTT.

In nucleotides, the CDR3 is TGTGCCAGCAGCTGGGGGACAGACCAAGAGACCCAGTACTTC. It specifies CASSWGTDQETQYF. The chain uses TRBV7-9 and TRBJ2-5; 7 bases are shared with TRBD1. The V segment lost 4 bases and the J segment 0 bases; nucleotides outside the gene matches: 2. This CDR3 region has 14 residues. The germline V gene encodes CDR1 SEHNR and CDR2 FQNEAQ (reference sequence). Full variable domain (remainder filled in from reference TRBV7-9 and TRBJ2-5): DTGVSQNPRHKITKRGQNVTFRCDPISEHNRLYWYRQTLGQGPEFLTYFQNEAQLEKSRLLSDRFSAERPKGSFSTLEIQRTEQGDSAMYLCASSWGTDQETQYFGPGTRLLVL.

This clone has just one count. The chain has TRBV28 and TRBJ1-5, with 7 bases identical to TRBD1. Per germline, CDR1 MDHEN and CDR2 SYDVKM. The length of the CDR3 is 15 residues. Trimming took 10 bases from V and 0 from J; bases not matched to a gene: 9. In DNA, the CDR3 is TGTGCCACCACGAAACAGGGGCATAGCAATCAGCCCCAGCATTTT. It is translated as CATTKQGHSNQPQHF.

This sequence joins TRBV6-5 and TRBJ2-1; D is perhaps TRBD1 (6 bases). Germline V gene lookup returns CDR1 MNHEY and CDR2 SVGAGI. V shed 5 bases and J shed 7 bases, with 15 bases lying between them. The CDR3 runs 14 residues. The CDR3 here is CASSPRQVSNEQFF. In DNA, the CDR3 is TGTGCCAGCAGTCCTCGACAGGTTTCGAATGAGCAGTTCTTC.

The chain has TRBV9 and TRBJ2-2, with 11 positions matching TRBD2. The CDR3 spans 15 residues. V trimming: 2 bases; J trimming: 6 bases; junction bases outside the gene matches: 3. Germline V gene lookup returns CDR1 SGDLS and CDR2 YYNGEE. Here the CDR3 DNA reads TGTGCCAGCAGCGTCGGGACTAGCGGTGCCGGGGAGCTGTTTTTT. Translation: CASSVGTSGAGELFF.

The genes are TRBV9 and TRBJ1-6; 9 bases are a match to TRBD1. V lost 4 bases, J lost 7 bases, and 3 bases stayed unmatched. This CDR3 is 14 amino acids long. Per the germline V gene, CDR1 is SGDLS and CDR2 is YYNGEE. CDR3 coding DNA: TGTGCCAGCAGCATCGGACAGGGGAATTCACCCCTCCACTTT. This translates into CASSIGQGNSPLHF.

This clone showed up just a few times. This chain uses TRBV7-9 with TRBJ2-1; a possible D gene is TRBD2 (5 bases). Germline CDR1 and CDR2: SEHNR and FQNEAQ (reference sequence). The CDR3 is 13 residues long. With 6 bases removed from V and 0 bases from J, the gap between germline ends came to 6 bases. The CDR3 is CASRGSSYNEQFF. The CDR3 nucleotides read TGTGCCAGCAGGGGGAGCTCCTACAATGAGCAGTTCTTC.

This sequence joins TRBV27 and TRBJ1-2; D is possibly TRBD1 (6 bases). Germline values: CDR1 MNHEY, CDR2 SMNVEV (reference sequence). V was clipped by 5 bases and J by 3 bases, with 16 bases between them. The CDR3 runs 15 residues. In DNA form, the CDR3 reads TGTGCCAGCAGTCCCATCTGGGGGCTCGACTATGGCTACACCTTC. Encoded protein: CASSPIWGLDYGYTF.

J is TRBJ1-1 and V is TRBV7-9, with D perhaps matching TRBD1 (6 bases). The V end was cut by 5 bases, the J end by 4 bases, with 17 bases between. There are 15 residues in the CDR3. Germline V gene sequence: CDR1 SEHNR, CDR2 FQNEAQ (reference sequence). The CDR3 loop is CASSPWGGLGTEAFF. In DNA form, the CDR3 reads TGTGCCAGCAGCCCCTGGGGGGGGCTGGGCACTGAAGCTTTCTTT.

The CDR3: CASSPTRDIQYF. The CDR3 bases are TGTGCCAGCTCACCCACGAGAGACATTCAGTACTTC. The chain has TRBV18 and TRBJ2-4; no reliable D call. The CDR3 is 12 amino acids. Trimming cost V 3 bases and J 8 bases, with 8 bases left between them. CDR1 is KGHSH and CDR2 is LQKENI in the germline V gene.

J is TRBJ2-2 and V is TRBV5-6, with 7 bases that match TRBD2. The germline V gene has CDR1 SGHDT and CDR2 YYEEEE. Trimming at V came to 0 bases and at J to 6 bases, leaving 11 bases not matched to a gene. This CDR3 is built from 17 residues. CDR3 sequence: CASSLEAGYPGSGELFF. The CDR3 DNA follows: TGTGCCAGCAGCTTGGAAGCGGGGTACCCGGGCTCCGGGGAGCTGTTTTTT.

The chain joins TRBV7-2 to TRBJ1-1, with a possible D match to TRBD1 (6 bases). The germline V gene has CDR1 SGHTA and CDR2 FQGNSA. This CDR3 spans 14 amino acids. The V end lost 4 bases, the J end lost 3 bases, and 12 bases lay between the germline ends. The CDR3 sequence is CASSSLGGDTEAFF. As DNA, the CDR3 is TGTGCCAGCAGCTCCTTAGGGGGAGACACTGAAGCTTTCTTT.

The CDR3 is CASRTDGMMGGYTF. The CDR3 DNA reads TGTGCCAGCAGGACCGACGGGATGATGGGGGGCTACACCTTC. This chain joins TRBV2 and TRBJ1-2; D remains unclear. CDR3 length: 14 amino acids. CDR1 and CDR2 from the germline V gene are SNHLY and FYNNEI. V was shortened by 6 bases and J by 8 bases, with 19 bases between the two germline ends.

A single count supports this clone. The DNA for the CDR3 is TGTGCCAGCAGCCTATCGAGATCCTACGAGCAGTACTTC. Translation: CASSLSRSYEQYF. This chain joins TRBV7-6 and TRBJ2-7; D is uncertain. V lost 5 bases and J 1 base, leaving 9 bases between the germline ends. This CDR3 has 13 residues. Germline lookup yields CDR1 SGHVS and CDR2 FNYEAQ.

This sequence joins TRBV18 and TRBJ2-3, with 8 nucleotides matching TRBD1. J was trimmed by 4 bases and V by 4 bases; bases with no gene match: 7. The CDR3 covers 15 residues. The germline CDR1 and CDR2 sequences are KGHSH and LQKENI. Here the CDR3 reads CASSHGDRSPDTQYF. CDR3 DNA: TGTGCCAGCTCACACGGGGACAGGTCCCCAGATACGCAGTATTTT.

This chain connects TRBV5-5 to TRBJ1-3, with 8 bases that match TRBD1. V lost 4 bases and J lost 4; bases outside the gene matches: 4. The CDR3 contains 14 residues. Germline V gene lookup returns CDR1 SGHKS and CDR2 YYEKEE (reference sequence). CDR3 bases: TGTGCCAGCAGCCAGGGGGCAGCGGGAAACACCATATATTTT. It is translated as CASSQGAAGNTIYF.

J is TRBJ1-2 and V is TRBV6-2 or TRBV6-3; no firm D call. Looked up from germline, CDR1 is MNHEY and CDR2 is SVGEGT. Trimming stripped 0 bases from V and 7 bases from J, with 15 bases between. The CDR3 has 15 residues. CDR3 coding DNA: TGTGCCAGCAGTTACTCCGGCGGGCCGGTACTTGGCTACACCTTC. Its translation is CASSYSGGPVLGYTF.

The CDR3 loop is CASSVATSGGLSEQFF. For the CDR3, the DNA is TGTGCCAGCAGCGTAGCAACTAGCGGGGGACTTAGTGAGCAGTTCTTC. The V and J genes are TRBV9 and TRBJ2-1, with TRBD2 matching over 11 bases. The CDR3 consists of 16 residues. V was pared by 0 bases and J by 9 bases, with 8 bases of the junction left unmatched. The germline V gene has CDR1 SGDLS and CDR2 YYNGEE.

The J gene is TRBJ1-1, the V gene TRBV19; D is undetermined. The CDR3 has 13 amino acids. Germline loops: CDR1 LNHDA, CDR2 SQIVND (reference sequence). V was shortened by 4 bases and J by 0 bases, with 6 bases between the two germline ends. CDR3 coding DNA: TGTGCCAGTAGTAACGACATGAACACTGAAGCTTTCTTT. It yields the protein CASSNDMNTEAFF.